This paragraph reports one TCR beta chain. Its antigen is as yet unknown. TCRdb's copy holds only in-frame clones and misses some; the assay was immunoSEQ multiplex PCR. The table shows around 44,000 clones, with approximately 80% occurring only once. The sample originates from a study of a mutant IDH1 vaccine in newly diagnosed glioma. Time point given: week 35, safety follow-up. Vaccination used 300 ug of mutant IDH1 20-mer peptide per dose, with topical imiquimod. The clonotype comes from a middle-aged man with glioma. This sample comprised PBMCs, obtained from a glioma patient whose treatment included an IDH1 peptide vaccine.

The CDR3 bases are TGTGCCAGCAGCGTAGGGGGGCTTTCTGGGGCCAACGTCCTGACTTTC. This encodes CASSVGGLSGANVLTF. The rearrangement uses TRBV9 and TRBJ2-6; a possible D gene is TRBD1 (6 bases). With 0 bases removed from V and 1 base from J, the gap between germline ends came to 8 bases. Looked up from germline, CDR1 is SGDLS and CDR2 is YYNGEE. The CDR3 length is 16 residues.